The clone carrying this TCR beta chain has at least ten counts. Its target is not known. It was with unique molecular identifiers that the TCRbeta library was prepared. TCRdb fed the PCR reads into MiXCR, producing one record per CDR3 protein. The sample yields under 850,000 distinct CDR3 sequences, about an eighth seen once. The data stem from a study of T-cell reconstitution after alpha-beta-depleted transplantation in children. The germline CDR1 and CDR2 sequences are DFQATT and SNEGSKA (reference sequence). After removal of 5 bases from V and 7 bases from J, the junction contained 7 bases not matched to a gene. CDR3 length: 15 residues. Study results and limitations: Most T-cell counts and diversity one year after the transplant came from T cells that were newly produced. Day-60 TCRbeta diversity that was high in some patients was derived from surviving recipient T cells and thymic progenitors. In patients about two months after transplant, alpha-beta T cells reportedly arose from several hundred expanded graft clones.

The sequence derives from a girl aged 2-10 years with congenital amegakaryocytic thrombocytopenia, due to receive a stem cell transplant. The chain is built from TRBV20-1 and TRBJ2-1; TRBD2 matches at 14 bases. Sequences were derived from PBMCs, sampled before TCRalphabeta/CD19-depleted stem cell transplant. The CDR3 nucleotides are TGCAGTGCTCGAGGGACTAGCGGGAGCGGTAATGAGCAGTTCTTC. Protein sequence: CSARGTSGSGNEQFF.